This paragraph covers one T cell receptor (beta chain) sequence. This entry belongs to a study of T-cell reconstitution after alpha-beta-depleted transplantation in children. Unique molecular identifiers were incorporated during preparation of the TCRbeta library. In TCRdb, the PCR reads were re-called with MiXCR into one record per CDR3 protein. The sample holds some 400,000 distinct CDR3 sequences, about a fifth seen once. This CDR3 contains 14 residues. The germline V gene encodes CDR1 DFQATT and CDR2 SNEGSKA (reference sequence). The TCR sequence derives from a human donor who donated a stem cell graft to a child with acute myeloid leukemia. Material: PBMCs from the stem cell graft donor, obtained from the stem cell graft. The V gene is TRBV20-1, the J gene TRBJ2-5; 9 bases align to TRBD2. The CDR3 coding sequence is TGCCTAGCGGGAAAATATGGCGTGGGAGAGACCCAGTACTTC. Translation: CLAGKYGVGETQYF.